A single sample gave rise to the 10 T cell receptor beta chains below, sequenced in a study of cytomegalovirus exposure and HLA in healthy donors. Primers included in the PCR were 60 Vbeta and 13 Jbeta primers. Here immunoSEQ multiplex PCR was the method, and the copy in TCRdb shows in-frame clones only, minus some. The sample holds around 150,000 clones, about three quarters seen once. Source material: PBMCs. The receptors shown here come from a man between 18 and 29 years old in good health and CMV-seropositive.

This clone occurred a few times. CDR3 residues: CASSSSTGGNSPLHF. The CDR3 coding sequence is TGTGCCAGCAGCTCGAGTACAGGGGGGAATTCACCCCTCCACTTT. The chain recombines TRBV7-9 with TRBJ1-6; 8 bases map to TRBD1. The junction had 6 bases not matched to a gene; V was cut back by 4 bases and J by 7 bases. CDR1 is SEHNR, CDR2 FQNEAQ, per germline (reference sequence). The CDR3 has 15 amino acids.

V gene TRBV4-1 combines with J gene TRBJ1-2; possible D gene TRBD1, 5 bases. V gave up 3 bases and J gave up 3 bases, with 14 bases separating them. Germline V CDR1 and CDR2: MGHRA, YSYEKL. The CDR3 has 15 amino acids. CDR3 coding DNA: TGCGCCAGCAGCCATTGGGGGGGAGCCCACTATGGCTACACCTTC. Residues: CASSHWGGAHYGYTF.

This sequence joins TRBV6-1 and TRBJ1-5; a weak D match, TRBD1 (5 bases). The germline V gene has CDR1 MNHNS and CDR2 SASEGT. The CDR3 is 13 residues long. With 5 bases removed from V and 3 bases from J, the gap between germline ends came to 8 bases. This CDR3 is CASSLQVNQPQHF. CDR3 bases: TGTGCCAGCAGTTTACAGGTCAATCAGCCCCAGCATTTT.

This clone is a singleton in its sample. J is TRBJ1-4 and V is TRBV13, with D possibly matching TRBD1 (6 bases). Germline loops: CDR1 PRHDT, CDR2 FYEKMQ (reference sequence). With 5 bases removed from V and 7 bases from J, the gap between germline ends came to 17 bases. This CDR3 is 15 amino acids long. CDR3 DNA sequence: TGTGCCAGCAGCGTGGGTGGCAGGGGACGTGAAAAACTGTTTTTT. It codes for CASSVGGRGREKLFF.

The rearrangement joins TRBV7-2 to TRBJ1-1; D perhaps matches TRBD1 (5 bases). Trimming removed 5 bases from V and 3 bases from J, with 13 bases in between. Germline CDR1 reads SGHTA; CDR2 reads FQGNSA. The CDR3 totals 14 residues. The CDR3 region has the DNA TGTGCCAGCAGCCTACCCGGGGGGTACACTGAAGCTTTCTTT. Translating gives CASSLPGGYTEAFF.

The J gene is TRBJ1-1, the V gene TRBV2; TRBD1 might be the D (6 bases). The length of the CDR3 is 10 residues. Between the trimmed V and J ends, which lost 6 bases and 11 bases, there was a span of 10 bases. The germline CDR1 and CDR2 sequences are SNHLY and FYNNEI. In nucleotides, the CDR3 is TGTGCCAGCAGCGAAACAGGGGCTTTCTTT. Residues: CASSETGAFF.

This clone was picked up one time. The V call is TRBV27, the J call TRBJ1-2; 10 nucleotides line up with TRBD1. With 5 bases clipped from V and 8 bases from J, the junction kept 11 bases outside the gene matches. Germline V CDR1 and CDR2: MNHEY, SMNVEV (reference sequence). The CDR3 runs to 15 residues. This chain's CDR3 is CASSPLDRGSGGYTF. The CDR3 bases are TGTGCCAGCAGTCCGCTGGACAGGGGGAGCGGAGGCTACACCTTC.

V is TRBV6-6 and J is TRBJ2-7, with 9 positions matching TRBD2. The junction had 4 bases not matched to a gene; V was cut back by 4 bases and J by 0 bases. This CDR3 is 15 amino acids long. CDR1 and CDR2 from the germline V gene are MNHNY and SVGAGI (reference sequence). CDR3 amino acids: CASSSGGRASYEQYV. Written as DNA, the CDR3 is TGTGCCAGCAGTTCTGGCGGGAGGGCCTCCTACGAGCAGTACGTC.

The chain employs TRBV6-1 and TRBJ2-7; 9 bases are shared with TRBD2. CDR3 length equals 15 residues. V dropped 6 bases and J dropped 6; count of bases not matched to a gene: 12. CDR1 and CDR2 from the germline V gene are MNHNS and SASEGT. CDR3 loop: CASSGPAGGPVEQYV. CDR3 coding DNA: TGTGCCAGCAGCGGGCCAGCGGGGGGTCCCGTCGAGCAGTACGTC.

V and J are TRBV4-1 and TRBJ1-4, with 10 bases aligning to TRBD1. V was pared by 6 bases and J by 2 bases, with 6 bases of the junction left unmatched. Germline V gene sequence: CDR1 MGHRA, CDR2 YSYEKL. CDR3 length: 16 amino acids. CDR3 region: CASRSDRGLTNEKLFF. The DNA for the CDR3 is TGCGCCAGCAGATCCGACAGGGGGCTTACTAATGAAAAACTGTTTTTT.